This T cell receptor (beta chain) originates from a study of blood T cells in healthy people across ages. Study-level points and caveats: Long-lived and aged donors differed, with more naive CD4+ cells and higher diversity in the long-lived.

The authors ran a second PCR of about 7 to 11 cycles using a sample-barcoded 5' primer and a J-beta primer mix. Using its own MiXCR run on the 5' RACE reads, TCRdb lists one record per CDR3 protein. The data contain around 1.7 million distinct CDR3 sequences, 28% of them singletons. CDR3 length: 15 residues. V dropped 4 bases and J dropped 4; count of bases not matched to a gene: 9. Approximately 10 milliliters was the volume of peripheral blood drawn from each donor. This clonotype was counted at least ten times. The antigen remains unidentified. The rearrangement joins TRBV12-3 or TRBV12-4 to TRBJ1-2; 7 bases fit TRBD1. The TCR sequence derives from a woman in her 30s in good health. The sample was blood. The CDR3: CASSSQPGQSYGYTF. In nucleotides, the CDR3 is TGTGCCAGCAGTTCACAGCCGGGACAGAGCTATGGCTACACCTTC.